This T cell receptor (beta chain) stems from a study of blood T cell repertoires in COVID-19. Study-level background: Italy, Spain and the United States were the sources of the convalescent and acute COVID-19 samples. PBMCs, B-cell-depleted T cells, or T cells were the source of the cDNA or gDNA that made up the material.

V gave up 7 bases and J gave up 7 bases, with 17 bases separating them. Germline assignment: CDR1 MNHEY and CDR2 SVGAGI. The CDR3 spans 15 residues. Authors' processing steps: Reference gene primer amplification gave estimated nucleated cell counts. Only in-frame clones appear in the TCRdb table, and some are missing; sequencing was by immunoSEQ multiplex PCR. V, J and clone size are those of that table, while D and trimming were read from the DNA. Among about 250,000 clones listed, around 81% were seen once. The rearrangement joins TRBV6-5 to TRBJ1-6, with D possibly TRBD1 on 6 matching bases. The TCR sequence derives from a man aged 45-65 years with active or convalescent COVID-19. Sequencing was performed on peripheral blood. CDR3 in amino acids: CASTPSRGANSPLHF. CDR3 DNA: TGTGCCAGCACCCCATCCCGGGGGGCCAATTCACCCCTCCACTTT.